The present T cell receptor (beta chain) was sequenced within a study of T cell responses to AZD1222 COVID-19 vaccine. Data came from immunoSEQ multiplex PCR; TCRdb stores just in-frame clones and leaves some out. Of around 84,000 clones listed, roughly 87% are singletons. Regarding the study as a whole: Compared with day 0, the breadth and depth of the Spike-specific TCR repertoire rose significantly after two doses of AZD1222. Targeting of unmutated variant regions was reportedly seen in nearly half of spike-specific TCRs.

A note on this clone: Its antigen remains unidentified.

Sequenced here: peripheral blood, sampled on day 0 of AZD1222 vaccination. This clonotype originated in an adult in good health.

CDR3 residues: CAISEREGRDDGYTF. Written as DNA, the CDR3 is TGTGCCATCAGTGAAAGAGAGGGCAGGGACGATGGCTACACCTTC. The J gene is TRBJ1-2, the V gene TRBV10-3; maybe TRBD1 (5 bases). V shed 3 bases and J shed 6 bases, with 17 bases lying between them. The V gene's germline CDR1 is ENHRY and CDR2 SYGVKD. The CDR3 runs to 15 residues.